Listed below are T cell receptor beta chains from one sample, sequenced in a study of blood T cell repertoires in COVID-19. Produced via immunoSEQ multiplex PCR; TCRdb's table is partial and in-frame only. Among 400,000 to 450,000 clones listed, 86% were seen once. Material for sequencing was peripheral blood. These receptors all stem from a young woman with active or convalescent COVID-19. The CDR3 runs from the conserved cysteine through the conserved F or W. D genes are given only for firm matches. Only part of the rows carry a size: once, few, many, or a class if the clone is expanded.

TGTGCCAGCAGTTACTCTGCAGCCAGGGAGCAGTTCTTC,CASSYSAAREQFF,-,TRBV6-5,TRBJ2-1,-
TGTGCCAGCAGTTACTCGTTCGGAGGGGTGGGCGAGCAGTACTTC,CASSYSFGGVGEQYF,-,TRBV6-5,TRBJ2-7,-
TGTGCCAGCCATGTGGCCAACGTCCTGACTTTC,CASHVANVLTF,-,TRBV2,TRBJ2-6,-
TGTGCCAGTACGACGGGTGGGACCGGGGAGCTGTTTTTT,CASTTGGTGELFF,-,TRBV2,TRBJ2-2,-
TGTGCCACCAGTGACGGCAGGGGGCATAATGTGGATACGCAGTATTTT,CATSDGRGHNVDTQYF,-,TRBV24-1,TRBJ2-3,TRBD1
TGTGCCAGCAGTGAACATTCTTCGGACTCCAAAAACATTCAGTACTTC,CASSEHSSDSKNIQYF,-,TRBV6-1,TRBJ2-4,-
TGCAGCGTTGGCACGGGACATTCCTCTGGAAACACCATATATTTT,CSVGTGHSSGNTIYF,-,TRBV29-1,TRBJ1-3,-
TGTGCCAGCAGAGGACAGCCTAGCAATCAGCCCCAGCATTTT,CASRGQPSNQPQHF,-,TRBV28,TRBJ1-5,-
TGCGCCAGCAGCTTAGAGAACTATGGCTACACCTTC,CASSLENYGYTF,-,TRBV5-1,TRBJ1-2,-
TGCGCCAGCAGTGAGATCCAGGGGGTATCTCTAGATACGCAGTATTTT,CASSEIQGVSLDTQYF,many,TRBV10-1,TRBJ2-3,TRBD1
TGTGCCAGCAGCGAGGCCCCGGCTAGCGGAGGCAATGAGCAGTTCTTC,CASSEAPASGGNEQFF,-,TRBV9,TRBJ2-1,TRBD2
TGCGCCAGCACCTTCGGAGACTCTGGAAACACCATATATTTT,CASTFGDSGNTIYF,-,TRBV5-1,TRBJ1-3,-
TGTGCCAGCAGTGAATCCGGCCGGCCCGGGACTTTCCCCTTC,CASSESGRPGTFPF,-,TRBV2,TRBJ1-2,-
TGTGCCAGTACCCGTCTAAGCGAACTTGGAAACACCATATATTTT,CASTRLSELGNTIYF,few,TRBV19,TRBJ1-3,-
TGTGCCAGCAGCCAAGTCCGGGACTATAGCAATCAGCCCCAGCATTTT,CASSQVRDYSNQPQHF,-,TRBV4-2,TRBJ1-5,-
TGTGCCAGCAGGCGATCCGGGGTTAGTGAAAAACTGTTTTTT,CASRRSGVSEKLFF,once,TRBV11-2,TRBJ1-4,-
TGTGCCAGCAGCCTGACAGGGGGCAATCGTCATACCGGGGAGCTGTTTTTT,CASSLTGGNRHTGELFF,-,TRBV7-8,TRBJ2-2,TRBD1
TGTGCCATCAGTGACCTGGCCGGCTACACCTTC,CAISDLAGYTF,-,TRBV10-3,TRBJ1-2,-
TGTGCCAGCAGCCTACTGGCAGGGGGGAACACTGAAGCTTTCTTT,CASSLLAGGNTEAFF,-,TRBV5-4,TRBJ1-1,TRBD1
TGCGCCAGCAGCCAAGGCGGACAGGGAGAATTAACTCGGTACACCGGGGAGCTGTTTTTT,CASSQGGQGELTRYTGELFF,-,TRBV4-1,TRBJ2-2,TRBD1
TGTGCCACCAGCAGAGATCGGGGGACTTCGGGAGATACGCAGTATTTT,CATSRDRGTSGDTQYF,-,TRBV15,TRBJ2-3,-
TGTGCCAGCAGTGACAGAACCGAAAGGAAGAGGCCCCATGAAGCTTTCTTT,CASSDRTERKRPHEAFF,-,TRBV6-1,TRBJ1-1,-
TGTGCCGTCGGGGGGTCTTACTACGAGCAGTACTTC,CAVGGSYYEQYF,-,TRBV6-5,TRBJ2-7,TRBD2
TGCGCCAGCAGCTCGGGGGGACTAGCGGGGACGGAGACCCAGTACTTC,CASSSGGLAGTETQYF,-,TRBV5-1,TRBJ2-5,TRBD2
TGCGCCAGCTCTACGGGGGGCGCGGCGTCTGGCTACACCTTC,CASSTGGAASGYTF,-,TRBV10-2,TRBJ1-2,-
TGTGCCAGTAGTATGTTAAATCAGCCCCAGCATTTT,CASSMLNQPQHF,-,TRBV19,TRBJ1-5,-
TGTGCCAGCACCGAAGGGTTACAGGGGGGCTACACCTTC,CASTEGLQGGYTF,-,TRBV25-1,TRBJ1-2,TRBD1
TGCGCCAGCAGCTTGGCACACTCCTACGAGCAGTACTTC,CASSLAHSYEQYF,few,TRBV5-1,TRBJ2-7,-
TGTGCCAGCAGTTACCCCGGTCCGGGGAGGACTGAAGCTTTCTTT,CASSYPGPGRTEAFF,-,TRBV6-5,TRBJ1-1,-
TGTGCCACCAGTGATTCGGGACAGGGGGCGGAAGGCGGGGAGCTGTTTTTT,CATSDSGQGAEGGELFF,-,TRBV24-1,TRBJ2-2,TRBD1
TGCGCCAGCAGCCAAGATCTAACCTTCACCGGGGAGCTGTTTTTT,CASSQDLTFTGELFF,-,TRBV4-1,TRBJ2-2,-
TGTGCCAGCAGATTGGACAGCTACAATGAGCAGTTCTTC,CASRLDSYNEQFF,-,TRBV2,TRBJ2-1,-
TGTGCCAGCTCACCGGGACAGGGGACGGTGGGTACGCAGTATTTT,CASSPGQGTVGTQYF,-,TRBV18,TRBJ2-3,TRBD1
TGTGCCAGCAGCCCGGCGCAGGGGAACTATGGCTACACCTTC,CASSPAQGNYGYTF,-,TRBV14,TRBJ1-2,-
TGTGCCATCAGCTCGGGACTAGCGGGAAACTCCTACGAGCAGTACTTC,CAISSGLAGNSYEQYF,-,TRBV10-3,TRBJ2-7,TRBD2
TGTGCCAGTAGTATAGGCCGAGGAAGGAGTCCAGATACGCAGTATTTT,CASSIGRGRSPDTQYF,-,TRBV19,TRBJ2-3,-
TGTGCCAGCAGTGGCAACAGGGACTCACCCCTCCACTTT,CASSGNRDSPLHF,few,TRBV27,TRBJ1-6,-
TGCGCCAGCAGCCAAGACCAAGGCGGGGGGCTCGAGCAGTACTTC,CASSQDQGGGLEQYF,-,TRBV4-1,TRBJ2-7,TRBD2
TGTGCCAGCAGTGAAGGGAAGCGGGGAGAGACCCAGTACTTC,CASSEGKRGETQYF,-,TRBV2,TRBJ2-5,TRBD2
TGCGCCAGCAGCCCCCCAGGCCCCGGACAGGCAAACACTGAAGCTTTCTTT,CASSPPGPGQANTEAFF,once,TRBV4-1,TRBJ1-1,TRBD1
TGTGCTAGTGGTTTGGTCTACGACTACGAGCAGTACTTC,CASGLVYDYEQYF,-,TRBV12-5,TRBJ2-7,-
TGTGCCAGCAGCCTGGAGACTGGGGCCAACGTCCTGACTTTC,CASSLETGANVLTF,-,TRBV4-2,TRBJ2-6,-
TGTGCCAGCAGCAAGTTACAGGGGGCAGGGGGCACTGAAGCTTTCTTT,CASSKLQGAGGTEAFF,-,TRBV5-6,TRBJ1-1,TRBD1
TGCGCCAGCAGCTTGGGGGTAGGACAGGGGGATTTACCCCTCCACTTT,CASSLGVGQGDLPLHF,-,TRBV5-1,TRBJ1-6,TRBD1
TGTGCCAGCAGCCATGAGGGGGCTGAGCAGTTCTTC,CASSHEGAEQFF,-,TRBV11-2,TRBJ2-1,TRBD1
TGTGCCAGCAGCTTTACTTTCAGGGGCCCCTCCCTATACAATGAGCAGTTCTTC,CASSFTFRGPSLYNEQFF,-,TRBV7-6,TRBJ2-1,-
TGTGCCAGCAGTCCGTTAGGGGCGAACACTGAAGCTTTCTTT,CASSPLGANTEAFF,-,TRBV27,TRBJ1-1,-
TGTGCCAGCAGTTTCAGACAGGGAATGGATGGCTACACCTTC,CASSFRQGMDGYTF,-,TRBV27,TRBJ1-2,TRBD1